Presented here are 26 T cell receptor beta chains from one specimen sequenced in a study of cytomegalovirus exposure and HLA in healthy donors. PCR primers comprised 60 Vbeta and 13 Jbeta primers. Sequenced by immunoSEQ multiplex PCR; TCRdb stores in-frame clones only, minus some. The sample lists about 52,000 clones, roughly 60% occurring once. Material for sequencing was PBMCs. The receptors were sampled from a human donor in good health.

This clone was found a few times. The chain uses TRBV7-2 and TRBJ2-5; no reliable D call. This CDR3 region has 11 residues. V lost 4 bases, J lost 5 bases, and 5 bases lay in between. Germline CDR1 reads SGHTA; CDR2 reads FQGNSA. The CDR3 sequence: CASSSRETQYF. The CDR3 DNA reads TGTGCCAGCAGCTCCAGGGAGACCCAGTACTTC. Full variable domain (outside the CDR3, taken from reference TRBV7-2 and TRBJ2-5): GAGVSQSPSNKVTEKGKDVELRCDPISGHTALYWYRQSLGQGLEFLIYFQGNSAPDKSGLPSDRFSAERTGGSVSTLTIQRTQQEDSAVYLCASSSRETQYFGPGTRLLVL.

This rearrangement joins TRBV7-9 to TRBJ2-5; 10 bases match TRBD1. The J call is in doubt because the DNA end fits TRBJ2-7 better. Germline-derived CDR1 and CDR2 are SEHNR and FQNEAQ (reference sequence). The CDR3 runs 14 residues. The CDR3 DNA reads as TGTGCCAGCAGAGCTAGGACAGGGGGTTCCGAGCAGTACTTC. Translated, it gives CASRARTGGSEQYF.

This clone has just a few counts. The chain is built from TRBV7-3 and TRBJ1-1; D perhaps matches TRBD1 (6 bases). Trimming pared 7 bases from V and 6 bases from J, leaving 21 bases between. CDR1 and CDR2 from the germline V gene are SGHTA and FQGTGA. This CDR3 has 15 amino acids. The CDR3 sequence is CASTRGGGANPEAFF. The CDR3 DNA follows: TGTGCCAGCACCCGGGGTGGGGGGGCGAATCCTGAAGCTTTCTTT.

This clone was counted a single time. In nucleotides, the CDR3 is TGCGCCAGCAGCCAGGGTGCCCGACAGGGGGGGACCTACTCTGGGGCCAACGTCCTGACTTTC. This gives the protein CASSQGARQGGTYSGANVLTF. The V call is TRBV4-1, the J call TRBJ2-6; the match to TRBD1 covers 9 bases. Germline V lookup: CDR1 MGHRA, CDR2 YSYEKL. J gave up 0 bases and V 3 bases, and 15 bases lay outside the gene matches. The CDR3 runs 21 residues.

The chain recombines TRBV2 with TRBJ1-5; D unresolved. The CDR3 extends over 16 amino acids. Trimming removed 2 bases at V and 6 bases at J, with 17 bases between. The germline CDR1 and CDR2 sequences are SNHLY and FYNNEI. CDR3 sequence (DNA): TGTGCCAGCAGTGAAATGCGGTCAGCCCTGGGTCAGCCCCAGCATTTT. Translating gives CASSEMRSALGQPQHF.

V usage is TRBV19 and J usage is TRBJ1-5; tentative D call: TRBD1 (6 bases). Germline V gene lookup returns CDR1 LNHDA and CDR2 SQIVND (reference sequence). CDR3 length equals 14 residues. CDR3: CGTAPGTPNQPQHF. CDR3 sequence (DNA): TGTGGAACGGCACCCGGGACACCTAACCAGCCCCAGCATTTT.

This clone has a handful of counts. The CDR3 DNA follows: TGTGCCAGCAGTGAACAGGCAGGGGAAGCGACGGGCTACACCTTC. Translated: CASSEQAGEATGYTF. The V call is TRBV2, the J call TRBJ1-2; D is possibly TRBD1 (6 bases). CDR3 length equals 15 residues. V dropped 2 bases and J dropped 8 bases, with 18 bases sitting between them. CDR1 is SNHLY and CDR2 is FYNNEI in the germline V gene.

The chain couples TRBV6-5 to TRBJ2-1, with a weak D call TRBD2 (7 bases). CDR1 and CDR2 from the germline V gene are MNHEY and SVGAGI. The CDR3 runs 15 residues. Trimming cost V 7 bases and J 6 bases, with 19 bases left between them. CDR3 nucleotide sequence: TGTGCCAGCACCAGAGGGGGGGGAGGATTCAATGAGCAGTTCTTC. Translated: CASTRGGGGFNEQFF.

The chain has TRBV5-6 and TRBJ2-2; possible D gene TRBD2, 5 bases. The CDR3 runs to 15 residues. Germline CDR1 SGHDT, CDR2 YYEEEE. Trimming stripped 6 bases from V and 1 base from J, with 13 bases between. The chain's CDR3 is CASTSLGRNTGELFF. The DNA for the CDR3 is TGTGCCAGCACCTCCCTGGGGAGGAACACCGGGGAGCTGTTTTTT. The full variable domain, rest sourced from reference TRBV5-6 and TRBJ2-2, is DAGVTQSPTHLIKTRGQQVTLRCSPKSGHDTVSWYQQALGQGPQFIFQYYEEEERQRGNFPDRFSGHQFPNYSSELNVNALLLGDSALYLCASTSLGRNTGELFFGEGSRLTVL.

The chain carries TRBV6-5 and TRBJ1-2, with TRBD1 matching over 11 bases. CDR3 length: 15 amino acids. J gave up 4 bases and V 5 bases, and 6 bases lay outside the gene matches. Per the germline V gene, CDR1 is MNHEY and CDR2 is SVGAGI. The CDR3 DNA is TGTGCCAGCAGTGCACGGGACAGGGGGTCCTATGGCTACACCTTC. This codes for CASSARDRGSYGYTF.

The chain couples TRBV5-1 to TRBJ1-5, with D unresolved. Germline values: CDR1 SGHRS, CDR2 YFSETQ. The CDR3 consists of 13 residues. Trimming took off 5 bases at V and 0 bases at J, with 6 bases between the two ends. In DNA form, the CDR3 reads TGCGCCAGCAGGTCTAATAGCAATCAGCCCCAGCATTTT. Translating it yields CASRSNSNQPQHF.

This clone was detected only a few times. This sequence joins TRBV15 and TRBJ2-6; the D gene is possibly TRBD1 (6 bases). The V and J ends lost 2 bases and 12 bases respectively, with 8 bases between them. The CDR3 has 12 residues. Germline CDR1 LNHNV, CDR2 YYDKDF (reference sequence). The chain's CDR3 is CATSRRGSVLTF. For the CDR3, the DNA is TGTGCCACCAGCAGAAGGGGGAGCGTCCTGACTTTC. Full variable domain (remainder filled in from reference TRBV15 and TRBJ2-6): DAMVIQNPRYQVTQFGKPVTLSCSQTLNHNVMYWYQQKSSQAPKLLFHYYDKDFNNEADTPDNFQSRRPNTSFCFLDIRSPGLGDTAMYLCATSRRGSVLTFGAGSRLTVL.

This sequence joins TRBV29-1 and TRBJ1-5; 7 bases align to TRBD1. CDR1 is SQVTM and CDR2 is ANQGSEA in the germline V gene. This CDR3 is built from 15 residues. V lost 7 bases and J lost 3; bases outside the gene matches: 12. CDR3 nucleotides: TGCAGCGCAATTTCAACAGGGGTTCCCAATCAGCCCCAGCATTTT. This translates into CSAISTGVPNQPQHF.

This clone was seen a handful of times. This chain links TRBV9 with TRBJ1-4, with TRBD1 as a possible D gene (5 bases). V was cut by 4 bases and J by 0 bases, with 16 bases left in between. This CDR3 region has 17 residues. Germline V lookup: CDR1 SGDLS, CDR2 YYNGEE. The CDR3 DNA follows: TGTGCCAGCAGCCTAGCCGAGGACACGGCAACTAATGAAAAACTGTTTTTT. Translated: CASSLAEDTATNEKLFF.

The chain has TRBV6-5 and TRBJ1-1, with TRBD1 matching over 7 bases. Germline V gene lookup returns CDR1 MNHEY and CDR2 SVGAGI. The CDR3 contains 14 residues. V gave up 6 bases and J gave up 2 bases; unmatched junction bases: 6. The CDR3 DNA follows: TGTGCCAGCAGAGACAGGGTGGGAAACACTGAAGCTTTCTTT. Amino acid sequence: CASRDRVGNTEAFF.

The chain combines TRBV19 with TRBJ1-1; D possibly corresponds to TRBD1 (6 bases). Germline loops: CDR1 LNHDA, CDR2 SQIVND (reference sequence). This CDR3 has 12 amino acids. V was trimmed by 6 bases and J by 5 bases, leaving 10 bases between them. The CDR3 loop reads CASRGGGTEAFF. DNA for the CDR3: TGTGCCAGTAGAGGGGGGGGGACTGAAGCTTTCTTT.

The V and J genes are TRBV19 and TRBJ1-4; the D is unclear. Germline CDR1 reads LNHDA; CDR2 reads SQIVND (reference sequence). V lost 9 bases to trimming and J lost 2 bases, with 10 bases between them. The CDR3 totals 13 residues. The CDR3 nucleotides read TGTGCCAGCCTTCTGCGGACTAATGAAAAACTGTTTTTT. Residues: CASLLRTNEKLFF.

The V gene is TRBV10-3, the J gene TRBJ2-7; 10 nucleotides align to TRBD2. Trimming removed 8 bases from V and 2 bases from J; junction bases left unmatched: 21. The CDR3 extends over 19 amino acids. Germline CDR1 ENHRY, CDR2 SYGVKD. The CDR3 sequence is CAIGETGRILAGIPYEQYF. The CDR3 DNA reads TGTGCCATCGGGGAAACCGGGCGGATACTAGCGGGGATTCCCTACGAGCAGTACTTC.

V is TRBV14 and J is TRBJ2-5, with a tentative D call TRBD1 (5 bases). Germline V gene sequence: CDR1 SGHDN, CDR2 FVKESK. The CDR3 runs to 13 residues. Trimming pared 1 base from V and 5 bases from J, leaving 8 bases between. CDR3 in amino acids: CASSQGGVETQYF. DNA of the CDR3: TGTGCCAGCAGCCAAGGGGGCGTGGAGACCCAGTACTTC.

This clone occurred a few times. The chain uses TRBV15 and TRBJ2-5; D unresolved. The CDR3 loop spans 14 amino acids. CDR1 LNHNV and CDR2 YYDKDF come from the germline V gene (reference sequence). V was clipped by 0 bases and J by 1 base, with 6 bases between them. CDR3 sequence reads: CATSRDRAQETQYF. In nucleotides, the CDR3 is TGTGCCACCAGCAGAGATCGCGCCCAAGAGACCCAGTACTTC.

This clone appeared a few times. In DNA, the CDR3 is TGCGCCAGCAGCTTGGGGGACAGCCGTGGCCGTCGATACGAGCAGTACTTC. Translated: CASSLGDSRGRRYEQYF. This chain joins TRBV5-1 and TRBJ2-7, with 7 bases matching TRBD1. Germline values: CDR1 SGHRS, CDR2 YFSETQ. This CDR3 has 17 amino acids. V gave up 0 bases and J gave up 4 bases; unmatched junction bases: 13.

CDR3 protein: CASSYSWPTEAFF. For the CDR3, the DNA is TGTGCCAGCAGTTACTCCTGGCCCACTGAAGCTTTCTTT. The chain is built from TRBV6-5 and TRBJ1-1; D not resolved. V lost 0 bases and J lost 4, with 6 bases in between. CDR3 size: 13 residues. Germline V gene data show CDR1 as MNHEY and CDR2 as SVGAGI.

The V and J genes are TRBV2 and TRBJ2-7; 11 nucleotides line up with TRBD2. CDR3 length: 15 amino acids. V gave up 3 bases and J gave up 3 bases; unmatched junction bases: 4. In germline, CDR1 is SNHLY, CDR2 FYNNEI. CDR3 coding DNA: TGTGCCAGCAGTGATCCTAGCGGGGGGCTCTACGAGCAGTACTTC. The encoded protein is CASSDPSGGLYEQYF.

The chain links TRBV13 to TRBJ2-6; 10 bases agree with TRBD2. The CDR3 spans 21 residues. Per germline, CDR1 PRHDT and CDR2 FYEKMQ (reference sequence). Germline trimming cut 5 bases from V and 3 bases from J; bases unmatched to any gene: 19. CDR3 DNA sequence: TGTGCCAGCAGCCCCATAGTGGGGGGAGCGGGGGGGCCGGGTGGGGCCAACGTCCTGACTTTC. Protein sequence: CASSPIVGGAGGPGGANVLTF. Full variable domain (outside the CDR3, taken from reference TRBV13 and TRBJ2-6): AAGVIQSPRHLIKEKRETATLKCYPIPRHDTVYWYQQGPGQDPQFLISFYEKMQSDKGSIPDRFSAQQFSDYHSELNMSSLELGDSALYFCASSPIVGGAGGPGGANVLTFGAGSRLTVL.

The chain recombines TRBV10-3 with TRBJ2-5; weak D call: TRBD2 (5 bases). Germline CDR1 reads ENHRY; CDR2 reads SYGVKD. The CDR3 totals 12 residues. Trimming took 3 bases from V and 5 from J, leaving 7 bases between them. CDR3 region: CAISDRGETQYF. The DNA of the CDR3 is TGTGCCATCAGTGACCGCGGGGAGACCCAGTACTTC.

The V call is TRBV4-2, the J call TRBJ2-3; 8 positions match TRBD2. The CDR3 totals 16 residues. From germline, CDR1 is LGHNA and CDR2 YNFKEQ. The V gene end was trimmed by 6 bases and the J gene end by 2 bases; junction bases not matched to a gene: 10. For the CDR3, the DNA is TGTGCCAGCAGTCCCTGGGGCGGGGGGCTCACAGATACGCAGTATTTT. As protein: CASSPWGGGLTDTQYF.